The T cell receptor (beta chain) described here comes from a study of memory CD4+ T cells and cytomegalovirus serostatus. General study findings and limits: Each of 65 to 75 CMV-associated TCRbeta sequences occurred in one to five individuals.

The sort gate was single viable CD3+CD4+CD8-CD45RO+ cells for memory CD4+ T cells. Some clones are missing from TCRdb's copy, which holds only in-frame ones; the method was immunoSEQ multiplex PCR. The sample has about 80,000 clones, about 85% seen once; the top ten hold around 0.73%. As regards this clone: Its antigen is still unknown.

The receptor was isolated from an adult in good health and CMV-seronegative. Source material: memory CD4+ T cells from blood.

CDR3 DNA: TGTGCCAGCAGCGTAGGGGGACAGGGTGACTATGGCTACACCTTC. Translated, it gives CASSVGGQGDYGYTF. This chain uses TRBV9 with TRBJ1-2; the match to TRBD1 covers 9 bases. Germline-derived CDR1 and CDR2 are SGDLS and YYNGEE. V trimming: 0 bases; J trimming: 3 bases; junction bases outside the gene matches: 3. CDR3 length equals 15 residues.